The 27 T cell receptor beta chains reported below all come from one sample, sequenced in a study of tumor and adjacent non-tumor tissue in lung cancer. The template was RNA from unsorted bulk tissue. A modified ARM-PCR protocol with three rounds of nested PCR amplified TCRbeta. Each CDR3 protein gets one entry after TCRdb re-called the multiplex PCR reads with MiXCR. The data hold 81,000 or so distinct CDR3 sequences, with around 75% observed a single time. What was sequenced was lung tumor tissue. The receptors shown here come from a woman aged 45-65 years with non-small cell lung cancer.

A note on this clonotype: The germline gene is not matched at one end of the junction; a read error may be the cause. The J gene is TRBJ2-1, the V gene TRBV29-1; 9 nucleotides align to TRBD2. CDR3 size: 14 residues. The germline CDR1 and CDR2 sequences are SQVTM and ANQGSEA. The CDR3 nucleotides are TGTAGCGGAATAGCGGGAGTGGAGTACAATGTGCAGTTCTTC. Translated, it gives CSGIAGVEYNVQFF.

Comments on this clonotype: A read error may explain this, as a much larger clone is one base away. The chain joins TRBV29-1 to TRBJ2-7; D is uncertain. The CDR3 is 11 amino acids. Germline V gene lookup returns CDR1 SQVTM and CDR2 ANQGSEA. The CDR3 sequence is CSVQAYYEQHF. The CDR3 DNA is TGCAGCGTTCAGGCCTACTACGAGCAGCACTTC.

This chain uses TRBV6-1 with TRBJ1-5, with D perhaps matching TRBD1 (5 bases). V gave up 4 bases and J gave up 3 bases, with 16 bases separating them. The germline gives CDR1 MNHNS, CDR2 SASEGT. This CDR3 is built from 16 residues. CDR3 sequence: CASSAQVIGVNQPQHF. Written as DNA, the CDR3 is TGTGCCAGCAGTGCCCAAGTGATAGGGGTCAATCAGCCCCAGCATTTT.

This clonotype is termed medium-sized. The rearrangement links TRBV11-3 to TRBJ2-2; no definite D call. The CDR3 totals 13 residues. The V gene lost 1 base and the J gene lost 6 bases, with 6 bases spanning the gap. Germline CDR1 and CDR2: SGHNT and YENEEA. In nucleotides, the CDR3 is TGTGCCAGCAGCTTAGGGCAGGCCGGGGAGCTGTTTTTT. Translated, it gives CASSLGQAGELFF.

The chain combines TRBV6-2 or TRBV6-3 with TRBJ2-1; 10 bases fit TRBD1. CDR3 length: 15 amino acids. CDR1 MNHEY and CDR2 SVGEGT come from the germline V gene. With 6 bases clipped from V and 13 bases from J, the junction kept 15 bases outside the gene matches. The CDR3 here is CASRSGTGVFSEQFF. CDR3 nucleotides: TGTGCCAGCAGATCCGGGACAGGGGTTTTCAGTGAACAGTTCTTC.

Concerning this clonotype itself: Sequence at one end of the junction differs from germline and may be a read error. The rearrangement joins TRBV10-1 to TRBJ2-1; 9 bases map to TRBD1. Per the germline V gene, CDR1 is WNHNN and CDR2 is SYGVQD (reference sequence). The CDR3 length is 14 residues. CDR3 bases: TGCCCCAGCAGCCGGGACAGGGAAAGCAATGAGCAGTTATTC. Translated, it gives CPSSRDRESNEQLF.

V is TRBV20-1 and J is TRBJ2-3, with 7 nucleotides matching TRBD2. CDR3 length: 15 residues. The germline CDR1 and CDR2 sequences are DFQATT and SNEGSKA (reference sequence). The trim removed 5 bases at V and 5 bases at J, leaving 13 bases unmatched. The CDR3 region is CSASTSWMLEDTQYF. As DNA, the CDR3 is TGCAGTGCTTCGACTAGCTGGATGTTAGAAGATACGCAGTATTTT.

This clonotype showed up just a few times. The chain joins TRBV29-1 to TRBJ2-3, with 7 positions matching TRBD1. The CDR3 extends over 12 amino acids. Germline V CDR1 and CDR2: SQVTM, ANQGSEA. For the CDR3, the DNA is TGCAATGTCAGACAGGGCGGCGATACGCAGTATTTT. The encoded protein is CNVRQGGDTQYF.

Regarding this clonotype: The junction departs from germline at one end; a sequencing error may be responsible. V is TRBV29-1 and J is TRBJ1-1, with TRBD1 identical over 7 bases. Germline V gene data show CDR1 as SQVTM and CDR2 as ANQGSEA. The CDR3 is made up of 13 amino acids. CDR3 sequence reads: CNVGEGAGTEAFF. Here the CDR3 DNA reads TGCAACGTTGGCGAGGGGGCAGGAACTGAAGCTTTCTTT.

The count of this clonotype is one. A read error is likely, as this CDR3 ends without the conserved phenylalanine or tryptophan. V usage is TRBV29-1 and J usage is TRBJ2-7, with 11 nucleotides matching TRBD2. The CDR3 runs to 14 residues. The germline V gene has CDR1 SQVTM and CDR2 ANQGSEA. V was pared by 2 bases and J by 7 bases, with 7 bases of the junction left unmatched. Here the CDR3 DNA reads TGCAGCGTTGAACTAGCGGGGGGCACATATGAGCAGTACTCC. This translates into CSVELAGGTYEQYS.

A word on this clonotype: Germline is not matched at one junction end, which may reflect a read error. The gene calls are TRBV12-3 or TRBV12-4 and TRBJ2-1, with a possible D match to TRBD2 (5 bases). The CDR3 consists of 14 residues. CDR3 protein: CTSGRTDGSGEQFF. For the CDR3, the DNA is TGTACCAGCGGCAGGACGGACGGGTCGGGTGAGCAGTTTTTC.

With respect to this clonotype: Its ends do not fully match the called genes, so a read error is possible. This rearrangement joins TRBV11-2 to TRBJ2-7, with TRBD1 as a possible D gene (6 bases). Germline values: CDR1 SGHAT, CDR2 FQNNGV. The CDR3 length is 15 residues. CDR3 residues: CASSLESGTHYGQYF. CDR3 in DNA: TGTGCCAGCAGCTTAGAGTCCGGGACACACTACGGGCAGTACTTC.

Worth noting for this clonotype: At one boundary the junction diverges from the germline segment, which might be a read error. The rearrangement uses TRBV4-1 and TRBJ2-1; tentative D call: TRBD1 (6 bases). Germline V gene data show CDR1 as MGHRA and CDR2 as YSYEKL. This CDR3 contains 16 residues. CDR3: CVSIPNPGQVTHEQFF. As DNA, the CDR3 is TGCGTCAGCATCCCTAACCCGGGACAAGTTACGCATGAGCAGTTCTTC.

This clonotype was detected a few times. The CDR3 sequence is CASSFDGRGREQYF. The CDR3 nucleotides are TGTGCCAGCAGTTTTGACGGGCGAGGGAGGGAGCAGTACTTC. This chain joins TRBV28 and TRBJ2-7; D perhaps matches TRBD2 (6 bases). V lost 3 bases and J lost 7, with 16 bases in between. CDR1 and CDR2 from the germline V gene are MDHEN and SYDVKM. The CDR3 contains 14 residues. The full variable domain, completed using reference TRBV28 and TRBJ2-7, is DVKVTQSSRYLVKRTGEKVFLECVQDMDHENMFWYRQDPGLGLRLIYFSYDVKMKEKGDIPEGYSVSREKKERFSLILESASTNQTSMYLCASSFDGRGREQYFGPGTRLTVT.

Points on this clonotype: The germline gene is not matched at one end of the junction; a read error may be the cause. The V gene is TRBV11-2, the J gene TRBJ1-2; D not resolved. The CDR3 is made up of 12 amino acids. Germline V CDR1 and CDR2: SGHAT, FQNNGV. The CDR3 coding sequence is TGTGCCAGGAGCGTCACAGACTATGGATACACCTTC. Protein sequence: CARSVTDYGYTF.

With respect to this clonotype: The conserved phenylalanine or tryptophan normally closing the CDR3 is absent here, so this likely arose from a read error. The limits of the CDR3 on the DNA are not certain, so only TCRdb's listed CDR3 is given. The chain carries TRBV7-9 and TRBJ2-1. CDR1 and CDR2 (germline): SEHNR, FQNEAQ (reference sequence). Both ends counted, the CDR3 spans 11 residues. CDR3 amino acids: CAGSSYNEQFL.

The table lists this clonotype with a few counts. Lacking the conserved final phenylalanine or tryptophan, this CDR3 likely reflects a read error. Because the CDR3's place on the DNA is in doubt, the DNA is left out and the CDR3 is given as listed by TCRdb. The rearrangement links TRBV29-1 to TRBJ2-5; TRBD1, the table's D call, was not compared with the DNA. Both ends counted, the CDR3 spans 13 residues. From germline, CDR1 is SQVTM and CDR2 ANQGSEA. This CDR3 is CSVLGTDQETQYL.

This clonotype occurred many times. V is TRBV4-2 and J is TRBJ2-1; D not certain. CDR1 and CDR2 from the germline V gene are LGHNA and YNFKEQ. The CDR3 is 14 amino acids. Trimming pared 0 bases from V and 4 bases from J, leaving 7 bases between. CDR3 protein: CASSQDVAYNEQFF. In DNA, the CDR3 is TGTGCCAGCAGCCAAGATGTGGCTTACAATGAGCAGTTCTTC.

This chain joins TRBV5-6 and TRBJ2-1, with 9 nucleotides matching TRBD1. Trimming cost V 4 bases and J 13 bases; bases outside gene matches: 15. Germline V lookup: CDR1 SGHDT, CDR2 YYEEEE. The CDR3 spans 15 residues. CDR3 residues: CASSHRDRAYLTQFF. The CDR3 DNA reads TGTGCCAGCAGCCACCGGGACAGGGCGTATCTGACTCAGTTCTTC.

As for this clonotype: As the CDR3 is not closed by the conserved phenylalanine or tryptophan, this likely results from a read error. The DNA is omitted, as the CDR3 cannot be located on it reliably, and the CDR3 follows TCRdb's listing. The chain is built from TRBV6-1 and TRBJ1-4. Germline V gene sequence: CDR1 MNHNS, CDR2 SASEGT. The length of the CDR3 is 15 amino acids, counting both ends. CDR3 sequence reads: CAGSDRAPANEKVFL.

A note on this clonotype: The conserved closing phenylalanine or tryptophan is absent in this CDR3, likely reflecting a read error. The DNA is omitted, as the CDR3 cannot be located on it reliably, and the CDR3 follows TCRdb's listing. The genes are TRBV20-1 and TRBJ2-1; the tabulated D call, TRBD1, remains unverified against the DNA. The CDR3 comprises 12 residues, both ends counted. Germline V lookup: CDR1 DFQATT, CDR2 SNEGSKA (reference sequence). This chain's CDR3 is CSAGGTANEQFL.

To note about this clonotype: The CDR3 does not end in the conserved phenylalanine or tryptophan, so this is likely a read error. V and J are TRBV6-5 and TRBJ1-6, with D hard to call. Germline loops: CDR1 MNHEY, CDR2 SVGAGI. CDR3 length: 14 amino acids. CDR3 DNA sequence: TGTGCCAGCAGACTACAGAGGGCCTATTCACCGCTCCACTCT. It is translated as CASRLQRAYSPLHS.

With respect to this clonotype: The junction differs from germline at one of its ends, possibly a read error. The rearrangement joins TRBV6-2 or TRBV6-3 to TRBJ2-5; TRBD2 matches 13 bases. CDR1 and CDR2 from the germline V gene are MNHEY and SVGEGT. The CDR3 spans 18 residues. For the CDR3, the DNA is TGTGCCACGAGGACTGACCGACTAGCGGGAGGAATGCAAGAGACCCATTACTTC. The encoded protein is CATRTDRLAGGMQETHYF.

As concerns this clonotype: Relative to the germline gene, one junction end is altered; a read error may explain this. The V gene is TRBV4-1, the J gene TRBJ2-3; D might be TRBD2 (5 bases). CDR1 is MGHRA and CDR2 is YSYEKL in the germline V gene. The length of the CDR3 is 14 residues. The CDR3 loop is CASSHPLVGVTRYF. DNA of the CDR3: TGCGCCAGCAGCCACCCGTTAGTGGGAGTTACGCGGTATTTT.

The sample holds one count of this clonotype. Compared with germline, one end of the junction differs, possibly owing to a read error. The chain has TRBV19 and TRBJ1-6; no definite D call. The length of the CDR3 is 15 residues. The V gene's germline CDR1 is LNHDA and CDR2 SQIVND (reference sequence). The CDR3 loop is CPSSIVGPYNSPLHF. Here the CDR3 DNA reads TGTCCCAGTAGTATAGTCGGACCCTATAATTCACCCCTCCACTTT.

Points on this clonotype: At one end the junction does not follow the germline gene, possibly because of a read error. The rearrangement links TRBV12-3 or TRBV12-4 to TRBJ1-5, with no clear D. The CDR3 consists of 15 residues. CDR3 loop: CASRTGAGSNQPHHF. The CDR3 DNA sequence: TGTGCCAGCAGAACCGGCGCGGGGAGCAATCAGCCCCATCATTTT.

The count of this clonotype is one. Relative to the germline gene, one junction end is altered; a read error may explain this. The rearrangement joins TRBV4-1 to TRBJ1-2; 8 positions agree with TRBD1. Germline values: CDR1 MGHRA, CDR2 YSYEKL. CDR3 length equals 16 residues. The CDR3 loop is CASSQVLYRGNYGYTF. In DNA, the CDR3 is TGCGCCAGCAGCCAAGTTCTGTACAGGGGGAACTATGGTTACACCTTT.